The present entry profiles one T cell receptor (beta chain) with its context. Its antigen is currently not known. Per-base quality was not reported, and no clone a single base away is much larger than it. The data were taken from a study of CD8 T cells in ankylosing spondylitis (dated by TCRdb to about 2017). Broadly, across the study: To find TCR variants linked to disease, the study profiled T cell receptor beta repertoires in ankylosing spondylitis patients and healthy donors. In total, the full study cohort was made up of 100 to 140 healthy donors and 25 ankylosing spondylitis patients. Peripheral blood was sampled, and synovial fluid was additionally collected from ankylosing spondylitis patients.

The sequencer listed for this sample is Illumina HiSeq 2500. TCR beta libraries were prepared by quantitative 5'-RACE with molecular barcodes. The authors processed their data as follows. A new computational method, built on a probabilistic model of VDJ rearrangement, was used to identify disease-linked TCR variants. Starting from the raw public reads, TCRdb applied fastp trimming at Q25, assembled clones with MiXCR and retained in-frame beta chains. Rows are unified per CDR3 protein, each entry keeping the most common DNA and genes. The V and J calls and clone size come from TCRdb's table, not from the authors' own analysis. The sample yields 100,000 to 150,000 distinct CDR3 sequences; approximately 10% were counted once. The ten biggest clones cover around 4.1% of the sample. Germline trimming amounts to 4 bases on V and 3 bases on J, with 9 as the count of junction bases outside the gene matches. Counted from cysteine to phenylalanine, this CDR3 has 15 amino acids. Kept here is only the CDR3 DNA, which spans 45 bases and is read in frame from base 1. Taken from the germline V gene, the CDR1 and CDR2 loops are MDHEN and SYDVKM.

The paper's findings and limits, for the study overall: Some motif variants had previously been reported in the synovial fluid and blood of reactive arthritis patients, which suggests shared mechanisms of disease initiation. The disease-linked clones were reported as significantly enriched in matched synovial fluid samples from ankylosing spondylitis patients. The disease-linked clones showed a CD8+ phenotype and occurred at relatively low frequencies in peripheral blood. A TCR beta motif made up of eight highly homologous amino acid variants appeared to be characteristic of blood from ankylosing spondylitis patients.

Sequencing used blood, either unsorted or a sorted T cell fraction (not recorded which). This clonotype originated in a female donor with ankylosing spondylitis or in good health (not recorded which). The chain is made from TRBV28 and TRBJ2-7, and TRBD2 aligns with 7 junction nucleotides. The nucleotides read TGTGCCAGCAGTTCTCCCGGGAGCGGGGTCTACGAGCAGTACTTC. This codes for CASSSPGSGVYEQYF.